This is a list of T cell receptor beta chains from one sample in a study of Graves' ophthalmopathy and Graves' hyperthyroidism. TCRdb itself ran the multiplex PCR reads through MiXCR, one entry per CDR3 protein. The repertoire holds under 350,000 distinct CDR3 sequences, around a sixth seen once, with roughly 12% in the top ten. The specimen sequenced was peripheral blood. Every receptor here comes from an adult man with Graves' ophthalmopathy. CDR3s leave out the opening cysteine and the closing phenylalanine or tryptophan.

J	V	CDR3
TRBJ2-7	TRBV6-1	ASSEEEEKSEQY
TRBJ1-1	TRBV6-5	ASSYLGMTEAF
TRBJ2-1	TRBV11-3	ASSLGGDLAYNEQF
TRBJ1-3	TRBV28	ASIQSSGNTIY
TRBJ2-7	TRBV12-3/TRBV12-4	ASSFKPTGDYEQY
TRBJ1-1	TRBV5-1	ASSLVTGNTEAF
TRBJ2-5	TRBV5-1	ASSLSLTGQGETQY
TRBJ1-6	TRBV5-6	ASSPAGTGSTPLH
TRBJ2-7	TRBV6-2/TRBV6-3	ASSLKPTTYEQY
TRBJ1-2	TRBV11-2	ASSMGANYGYT
TRBJ2-7	TRBV6-1	AGKGEGNYEQY
TRBJ1-3	TRBV29-1	SANLNSGNTIY
TRBJ1-2	TRBV30	AWSSGGNYGYT
TRBJ1-5	TRBV9	ASSAPDRGFQPQH
TRBJ2-2	TRBV12-3/TRBV12-4	ASSLRGWVTGELF
TRBJ1-1	TRBV19	ASSNQGSRNTEAF
TRBJ2-7	TRBV6-1	ASISGAAGGPYEQY
TRBJ1-2	TRBV6-5	ASSLITGADYT
TRBJ2-5	TRBV4-2	ASSQESSGGVIQY
TRBJ1-1	TRBV6-2/TRBV6-3	AGQLLVNTEAF
TRBJ2-7	TRBV11-3	ASSPRGGNEQY
TRBJ2-7	TRBV2	ARGQGGLDEQY
TRBJ1-6	TRBV6-5	ASSYPRAGSYNSPLH
TRBJ1-1	TRBV25-1	ASIRNTEAF
TRBJ1-5	TRBV30	AWNQDSPDQPQH
TRBJ1-2	TRBV7-2	ASSLGVISYT
TRBJ1-3	TRBV12-3/TRBV12-4	ASRTVGNTIY
TRBJ1-5	TRBV18	ASSPPDRLNQPQH
TRBJ2-7	TRBV7-3	ASSLSGGFDEQY
TRBJ1-1	TRBV6-2/TRBV6-3	ASSYDLNTEAF
TRBJ2-3	TRBV12-3/TRBV12-4	ASSFGTDTQY
TRBJ2-7	TRBV12-3/TRBV12-4	ASSQDHYEQY
TRBJ1-6	TRBV12-3/TRBV12-4	ASSSNRTKYNSPLH
TRBJ2-7	TRBV7-2	ASSFPPGTYEQY
TRBJ1-3	TRBV6-5	ASSIQTGGLGNTIY
TRBJ2-5	TRBV24-1	ATSDLGRTQY
TRBJ2-7	TRBV4-1	ASSQVGTGEKNEQY
TRBJ1-1	TRBV28	ASDSTGVDTEAF
TRBJ1-5	TRBV20-1	SARVLVNQPQH
TRBJ1-1	TRBV19	ASSAGDLRLAF
TRBJ2-7	TRBV6-5	ASGWGAYEQY
TRBJ1-5	TRBV24-1	ATSDPRGGVSNQPQH
TRBJ2-7	TRBV27	ASSLDRGGYEQY
TRBJ1-5	TRBV12-3/TRBV12-4	ASSPRGSYLNQPQH
TRBJ2-5	TRBV5-1	ASSLGTRQGHQETQY
TRBJ2-7	TRBV13	ASSLMGSYSTSGSEQY
TRBJ1-6	TRBV6-5	ASSYSGQGNSPLH
TRBJ2-7	TRBV6-2/TRBV6-3	ASSYFRGGTIGTAYEQY
TRBJ2-2	TRBV12-3/TRBV12-4	ASSWAEAGGELF
TRBJ2-7	TRBV4-2	ASGIQGAHKQY